A single sample is the source of the 3 T cell receptor beta chains below, sequenced in a study of CD8 T cells in Susac syndrome. An input of 0.5 to 1 ug of RNA was subjected to reverse transcription using random hexamers. TCRdb recomputed calls from the immunoSEQ multiplex PCR reads with MiXCR, one row per CDR3 protein. Of some 130,000 distinct CDR3 sequences listed, over 90% are singletons. The sample comprised CD8+ T cells from PBMCs. The receptor source for this set is a human donor with Susac syndrome.

The rearrangement uses TRBV7-8 and TRBJ1-5, with unresolved D. Germline loops: CDR1 SGHVS, CDR2 FQNEAQ. Trimming removed 2 bases at V and 3 bases at J, with 11 bases between. The CDR3 contains 15 residues. The CDR3 region is CASSLTGMVNQPQHF. The CDR3 DNA follows: TGTGCCAGCAGCTTAACCGGGATGGTCAATCAGCCCCAGCATTTT.

This chain joins TRBV29-1 and TRBJ1-1; D remains ambiguous. Per the germline V gene, CDR1 is SQVTM and CDR2 is ANQGSEA. The CDR3 is 10 residues long. Deletions cut 6 bases from V and 6 bases from J, with 8 bases between. As DNA, the CDR3 is TGCAGCGTGGCCGAGGCTGAAGCTTTCTTT. Protein sequence: CSVAEAEAFF.

Remarks on this clonotype: Likely a read error: the CDR3 ends without its conserved phenylalanine or tryptophan. The chain carries TRBV29-1 and TRBJ2-7; D remains ambiguous. Germline loops: CDR1 SQVTM, CDR2 ANQGSEA. V lost 2 bases, J lost 2 bases, and 16 bases lay in between. The CDR3 sequence is 15 residues long. Here the CDR3 DNA reads TGCAGCGTTGAATTGACGACTGAGCCCACCTACGAGCAGTACCTC. It yields the protein CSVELTTEPTYEQYL.